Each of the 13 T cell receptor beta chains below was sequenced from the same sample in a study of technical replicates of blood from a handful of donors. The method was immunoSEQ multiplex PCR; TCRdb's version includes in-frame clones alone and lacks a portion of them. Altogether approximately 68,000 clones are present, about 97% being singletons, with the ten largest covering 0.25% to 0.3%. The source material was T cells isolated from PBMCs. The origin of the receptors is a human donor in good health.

The CDR3 nucleotides read TGTGCCAGCAGCTCCGGGACAGTGAACACTGAAGCTTTCTTT. Residues: CASSSGTVNTEAFF. V and J are TRBV7-3 and TRBJ1-1; 7 nucleotides match TRBD1. The CDR3 extends over 14 amino acids. J gave up 0 bases and V 4 bases, and 2 bases lay outside the gene matches. In germline, CDR1 is SGHTA, CDR2 FQGTGA.

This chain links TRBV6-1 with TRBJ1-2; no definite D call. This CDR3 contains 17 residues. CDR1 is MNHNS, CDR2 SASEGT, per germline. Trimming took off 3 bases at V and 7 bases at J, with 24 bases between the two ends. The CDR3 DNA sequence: TGTGCCAGCAGTGACCGAATTAAGACGGACCGGGAACCTGGCTACACCTTC. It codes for CASSDRIKTDREPGYTF.

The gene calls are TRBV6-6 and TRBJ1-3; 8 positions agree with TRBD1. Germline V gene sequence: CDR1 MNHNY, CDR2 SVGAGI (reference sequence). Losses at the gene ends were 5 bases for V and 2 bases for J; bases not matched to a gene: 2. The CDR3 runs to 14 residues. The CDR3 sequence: CASSARGPGNTIYF. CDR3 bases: TGTGCCAGCAGTGCCAGGGGGCCTGGAAACACCATATATTTT.

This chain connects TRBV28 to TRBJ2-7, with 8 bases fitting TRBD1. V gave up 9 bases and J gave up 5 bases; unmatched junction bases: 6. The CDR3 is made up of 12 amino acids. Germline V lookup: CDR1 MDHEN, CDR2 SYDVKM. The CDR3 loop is CASWTGSDEQYF. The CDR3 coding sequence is TGTGCCAGTTGGACAGGGAGCGACGAGCAGTACTTC.

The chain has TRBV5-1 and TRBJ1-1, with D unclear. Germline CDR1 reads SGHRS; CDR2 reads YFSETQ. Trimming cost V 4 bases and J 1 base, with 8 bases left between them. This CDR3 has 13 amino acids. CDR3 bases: TGCGCCAGCAGCCCGCTTAGGAACACTGAAGCTTTCTTT. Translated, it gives CASSPLRNTEAFF.

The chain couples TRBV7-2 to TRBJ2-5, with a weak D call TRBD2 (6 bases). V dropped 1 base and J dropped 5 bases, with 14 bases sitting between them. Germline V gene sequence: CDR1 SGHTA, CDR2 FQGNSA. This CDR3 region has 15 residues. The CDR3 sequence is CASSLGRRRVETQYF. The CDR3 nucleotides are TGTGCCAGCAGCTTAGGTCGCCGGAGGGTGGAGACCCAGTACTTC.

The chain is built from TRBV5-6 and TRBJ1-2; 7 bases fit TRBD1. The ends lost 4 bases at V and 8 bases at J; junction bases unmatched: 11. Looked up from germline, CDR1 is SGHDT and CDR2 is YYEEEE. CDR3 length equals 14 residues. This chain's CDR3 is CASSRGGLEAGYTF. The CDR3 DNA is TGTGCCAGCAGCCGAGGGGGCCTCGAGGCGGGCTACACCTTC.

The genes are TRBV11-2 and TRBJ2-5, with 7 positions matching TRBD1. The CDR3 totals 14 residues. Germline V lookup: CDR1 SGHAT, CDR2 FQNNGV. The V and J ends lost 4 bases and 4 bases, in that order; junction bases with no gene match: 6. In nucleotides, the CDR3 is TGTGCCAGCAGCTCGGGGACAGAGGTAGAGACCCAGTACTTC. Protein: CASSSGTEVETQYF.

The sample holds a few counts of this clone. The CDR3 DNA sequence: TGCAGTGCCGGGACAGGGGAGACCCAGTACTTC. Protein sequence: CSAGTGETQYF. The chain has TRBV20-1 and TRBJ2-5, with 9 positions matching TRBD1. V lost 6 bases to trimming and J lost 5 bases; unmatched junction nucleotides: 1. The V gene's germline CDR1 is DFQATT and CDR2 SNEGSKA (reference sequence). The CDR3 runs 11 residues.

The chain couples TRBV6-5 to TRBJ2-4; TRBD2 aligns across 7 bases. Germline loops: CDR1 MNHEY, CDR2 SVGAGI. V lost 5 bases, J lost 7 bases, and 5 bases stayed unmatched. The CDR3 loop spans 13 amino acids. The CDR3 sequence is CASSRTRANIQYF. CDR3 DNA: TGTGCCAGCAGTCGGACTAGAGCTAACATTCAGTACTTC.

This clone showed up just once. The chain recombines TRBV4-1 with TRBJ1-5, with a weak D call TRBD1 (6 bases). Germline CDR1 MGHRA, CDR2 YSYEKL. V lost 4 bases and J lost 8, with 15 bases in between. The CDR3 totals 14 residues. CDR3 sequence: CASSPRNPGEPQHF. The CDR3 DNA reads TGCGCCAGCAGCCCACGGAACCCAGGGGAGCCCCAGCATTTT.

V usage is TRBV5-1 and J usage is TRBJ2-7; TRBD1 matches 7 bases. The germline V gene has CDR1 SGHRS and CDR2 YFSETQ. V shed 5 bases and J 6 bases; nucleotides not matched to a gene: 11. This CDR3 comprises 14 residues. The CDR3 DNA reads TGCGCCAGCAGTCTCAAACAGGGGTCCACCGAGCAGTACTTC. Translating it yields CASSLKQGSTEQYF.

The CDR3 reads CASNPSGSTDTQYF. CDR3 coding DNA: TGTGCCAGTAATCCTAGCGGGAGCACAGATACGCAGTATTTT. The chain links TRBV19 to TRBJ2-3, with TRBD2 identical over 8 bases. CDR1 and CDR2 (germline): LNHDA, SQIVND (reference sequence). J was trimmed by 0 bases and V by 7 bases; bases with no gene match: 3. There are 14 residues in the CDR3. The full variable domain, rest sourced from reference TRBV19 and TRBJ2-3, is DGGITQSPKYLFRKEGQNVTLSCEQNLNHDAMYWYRQDPGQGLRLIYYSQIVNDFQKGDIAEGYSVSREKKESFPLTVTSAQKNPTAFYLCASNPSGSTDTQYFGPGTRLTVL.